These T cell receptor beta chains were read from a single sample in a study of T cell changes during pregnancy in multiple sclerosis. Here immunoSEQ multiplex PCR was the method, and the copy in TCRdb shows in-frame clones only, minus some. This sample has about 100,000 clones, with more than 90% found just once. This specimen was peripheral blood, taken in the second trimester of pregnancy. The receptors stem from a female donor with multiple sclerosis, enrolled in a pregnancy study. CDR3s include the opening cysteine and the closing phenylalanine or tryptophan.

v_call,j_call,cdr3_aa
TRBV28,TRBJ2-5,CASSLAGGGTQYF
TRBV7-2,TRBJ1-5,CASSKGQGENQPQHF
TRBV27,TRBJ1-5,CASSLRGGSSNQPQHF
TRBV5-1,TRBJ1-2,CASRPSTGNYGYTF
TRBV19,TRBJ2-1,CASSIAEGGPNEQFF
TRBV30,TRBJ2-3,CAGSRGISTDTQYF
TRBV11-2,TRBJ1-1,CASSLGQGNTEAFF
TRBV11-1,TRBJ2-1,CASRRRGDSYNEQFF
TRBV28,TRBJ1-5,CASSPGVFGNQPQHF
TRBV18,TRBJ2-2,CASSPPGDTGELFF
TRBV7-2,TRBJ1-5,CASSRRLNQPQHF
TRBV28,TRBJ1-4,CASRSSGTLNEKLFF
TRBV5-5,TRBJ2-3,CASSLRRQGRTRTDTQYF
TRBV10-3,TRBJ2-3,CAISDNRGTDTQYF
TRBV2,TRBJ1-1,CASSVPRAEAFF
TRBV6-4,TRBJ2-3,CASSPGLAVTDTQYF
TRBV6-5,TRBJ2-5,CASSYSGGEGTQYF
TRBV19,TRBJ2-1,CASSITSSGGINEQFF
TRBV6-1,TRBJ1-1,CASSASTGRTEAFF
TRBV13,TRBJ2-6,CASSLGLSSSGANVLTF
TRBV5-5,TRBJ1-6,CASTETTVRNSPLHF
TRBV30,TRBJ2-2,CALRPGTGELFF
TRBV30,TRBJ1-2,CARRKPLGRVANYGYTF
TRBV6-5,TRBJ2-7,CASRDRGQDEQYF
TRBV7-2,TRBJ2-5,CASSSLPRTAQETQYF
TRBV30,TRBJ1-1,CAWTWTGTITEAFF
TRBV5-1,TRBJ2-3,CASSSREGSTDTQYF
TRBV5-4,TRBJ1-2,CASSPSTGGHYGYTF
TRBV6-4,TRBJ1-1,CASSVRSGTDEAFF
TRBV2,TRBJ2-5,CASSGGRGWETQYF
TRBV27,TRBJ1-5,CASSLWEGQPQHF
TRBV11-2,TRBJ2-1,CASSPSGLAGGPSYNEQFF
TRBV19,TRBJ1-1,CASSIDQSGFTEAFF
TRBV19,TRBJ1-3,CASRFNRQSSGNTIYF
TRBV6-5,TRBJ1-1,CASKGTGVNTEAFF
TRBV27,TRBJ1-5,CASSLRTTGSQPQHF
TRBV4-1,TRBJ2-7,CASSQPGQLYYEQYF
TRBV9,TRBJ2-2,CASSVAGRANTGELFF
TRBV7-2,TRBJ1-1,CASSFEWRSEAFF
TRBV5-5,TRBJ1-1,CASSFQGMNTEAFF
TRBV2,TRBJ2-1,CASSAGQGLNEQFF
TRBV28,TRBJ1-2,CASRTTGYDYGYTF
TRBV28,TRBJ2-1,CASSFVERMGTSGRNEQFF
TRBV29-1,TRBJ1-3,CSVDSSGNTIYF
TRBV29-1,TRBJ2-3,CSAGPAAPDTQYF
TRBV19,TRBJ2-2,CASSTRDRGAGELFF
TRBV5-1,TRBJ2-3,CASSLYSGREDTQYF
TRBV11-3,TRBJ2-2,CASSPPGLRNTGELFF
TRBV27,TRBJ1-3,CASSLAGDRSSKGNTIYF
TRBV19,TRBJ2-7,CASSSAGYEQYF
TRBV9,TRBJ2-3,CASGGGQDTQYF
TRBV4-1,TRBJ1-2,CASSQDPQGSGGYTF
TRBV29-1,TRBJ2-1,CSGTAFSYNEQFF
TRBV21-1,TRBJ2-7,CASSKRVFPYEQYF
TRBV7-2,TRBJ2-1,CASSLAAGPYNEQFF